This passage covers 9 T cell receptor beta chains from one sample sequenced in a study of blood T cell repertoires in COVID-19. Sequencing was performed with immunoSEQ multiplex PCR; in TCRdb, only in-frame clones are kept and a portion is missing. The data show roughly 140,000 clones, roughly 80% seen once. Sequencing used PBMCs or T cells enriched from blood (not recorded which). The receptors were sampled from a woman between 40 and 50 years old who had recovered from COVID-19.

The chain combines TRBV9 with TRBJ1-2; 7 nucleotides match TRBD1. Trimming took 3 bases from V and 2 from J; bases not matched to a gene: 22. This CDR3 has 20 residues. CDR1 and CDR2 from the germline V gene are SGDLS and YYNGEE. This CDR3 reads CASSGQGEEPRREGNYGYTF. CDR3 bases: TGTGCCAGCAGCGGACAGGGTGAGGAGCCAAGGAGGGAAGGGAACTATGGCTACACCTTC.

This clone occurred a few times. The chain carries TRBV5-4 and TRBJ2-3; perhaps TRBD2 as D (6 bases). Trimming pared 3 bases from V and 0 bases from J, leaving 11 bases between. Germline CDR1 and CDR2: SGHNT and YYREEE (reference sequence). CDR3 size: 15 residues. The CDR3 region is CASSYSGLSTDTQYF. CDR3 bases: TGTGCCAGCAGCTATTCGGGACTCAGCACAGATACGCAGTATTTT. The full variable domain, with the rest looked up from reference TRBV5-4 and TRBJ2-3, is ETGVTQSPTHLIKTRGQQVTLRCSSQSGHNTVSWYQQALGQGPQFIFQYYREEENGRGNFPPRFSGLQFPNYSSELNVNALELDDSALYLCASSYSGLSTDTQYFGPGTRLTVL.

The gene calls are TRBV5-1 and TRBJ2-2, with D possibly TRBD1 on 6 matching bases. This CDR3 is 17 amino acids long. Looked up from germline, CDR1 is SGHRS and CDR2 is YFSETQ. V shed 0 bases and J shed 4 bases, with 16 bases lying between them. The CDR3 DNA reads TGCGCCAGCAGCTTGGGACAGGCAGGATTTCCCACCGGGGAGCTGTTTTTT. Amino acid sequence: CASSLGQAGFPTGELFF.

V gene TRBV5-1 combines with J gene TRBJ2-7, with 8 bases identical to TRBD1. The CDR3 is 14 amino acids. Germline V gene sequence: CDR1 SGHRS, CDR2 YFSETQ. V dropped 1 base and J dropped 5; count of bases not matched to a gene: 5. The CDR3 region is CASSLYGGQDEQYF. The CDR3 DNA reads as TGCGCCAGCAGCTTGTACGGGGGACAGGACGAGCAGTACTTC.

Of note for this clone: One junction end disagrees with the germline gene, perhaps due to a read error. This chain connects TRBV7-7 to TRBJ2-3, with TRBD2 matching over 12 bases. This CDR3 spans 13 amino acids. From germline, CDR1 is SSHAT and CDR2 FNYEAQ (reference sequence). The CDR3 sequence is CASSPRLAGEQYF. The CDR3 DNA is TGTGCTAGCAGCCCTAGACTAGCGGGGGAGCAGTATTTT.

The gene calls are TRBV3-1 (or the pseudogene TRBV3-2) and TRBJ2-7, with D maybe TRBD2 (5 bases). Germline V lookup: CDR1 LGHDT, CDR2 YNNKEL (reference sequence). Trimming took off 1 base at V and 2 bases at J, with 12 bases between the two ends. The CDR3 has 15 amino acids. DNA for the CDR3: TGTGCCAGCAGCCAAGGGGCTAGCCAAGCCTACGAGCAGTACTTC. Protein: CASSQGASQAYEQYF.

The chain is built from TRBV19 and TRBJ1-2, with TRBD1 identical over 8 bases. CDR1 and CDR2 from the germline V gene are LNHDA and SQIVND (reference sequence). The ends lost 6 bases at V and 4 bases at J; junction bases unmatched: 7. This CDR3 spans 14 amino acids. CDR3 DNA: TGTGCCAGTAGATACCGGGACAGGTCCTATGGCTACACCTTC. This gives the protein CASRYRDRSYGYTF.

Here the CDR3 DNA reads TGTGCCAGCAGTGAATACAGCGGTCCGGGCAATGAGCAGTTCTTC. Encoded protein: CASSEYSGPGNEQFF. The chain employs TRBV2 and TRBJ2-1; the D gene is possibly TRBD2 (5 bases). CDR1 and CDR2 from the germline V gene are SNHLY and FYNNEI. CDR3 length: 15 residues. V was cut by 2 bases and J by 6 bases, with 14 bases left in between.

The V and J genes are TRBV9 and TRBJ2-7, with 8 bases aligning to TRBD1. Germline loops: CDR1 SGDLS, CDR2 YYNGEE. With 2 bases clipped from V and 2 bases from J, the junction kept 3 bases outside the gene matches. The CDR3 covers 14 residues. The CDR3 DNA is TGTGCCAGCAGCGTTGGGACAGGACCCTACGAGCAGTACTTC. Translated: CASSVGTGPYEQYF.